The 26 T cell receptor beta chains below all came from one sample that was sequenced in a study of memory CD4+ T cells and cytomegalovirus serostatus. The sort gate was single viable CD3+CD4+CD8-CD45RO+ cells for memory CD4+ T cells. The data were produced by immunoSEQ multiplex PCR, yet TCRdb's version contains in-frame clones alone and is incomplete. The sample consists of tens of thousands of clones, around 76% of them appearing once. The sample comprised memory CD4+ T cells from blood. These receptors came from an adult in good health and CMV-seropositive.

This sequence joins TRBV23-1 and TRBJ1-1, with a weak D call TRBD1 (5 bases). TRBV23-1 is marked as an open reading frame, function uncertain. The length of the CDR3 is 18 residues. The V gene lost 1 base and the J gene lost 4 bases, with 22 bases spanning the gap. DNA for the CDR3: TGCGCCAGCAGTCAATGGGGTTTTGACAGCCCAGGAGGCACTGAAGCTTTCTTT. It translates to CASSQWGFDSPGGTEAFF.

This clone was seen a handful of times. The chain uses TRBV7-9 and TRBJ1-2; D remains unclear. The ends were cut back, 5 bases at V and 6 bases at J, with 16 bases in the middle. The CDR3 spans 14 residues. Germline V gives CDR1 SEHNR, CDR2 FQNEAQ (reference sequence). The CDR3 reads CASSEEVVRNGYTF. Here the CDR3 DNA reads TGTGCCAGCAGCGAGGAGGTGGTCAGGAATGGCTACACCTTC.

The V and J genes are TRBV6-1 and TRBJ2-7, with 9 bases identical to TRBD2. Losses at the gene ends were 5 bases for V and 3 bases for J; bases not matched to a gene: 5. The germline V gene has CDR1 MNHNS and CDR2 SASEGT. The CDR3 spans 14 residues. CDR3 sequence (DNA): TGTGCCAGCAGTCTCATAGCGGGAGTCTACGAGCAGTACTTC. It is translated as CASSLIAGVYEQYF.

This rearrangement joins TRBV28 to TRBJ1-2; D ambiguous. The germline V gene encodes CDR1 MDHEN and CDR2 SYDVKM. V lost 2 bases to trimming and J lost 2 bases, with 12 bases between them. CDR3 size: 15 residues. CDR3 DNA sequence: TGTGCCAGCAGTTTACTCTTTGATGCGAACTATGGCTACACCTTC. Encoded protein: CASSLLFDANYGYTF.

This clone was counted between two and nine times. The V gene is TRBV6-5, the J gene TRBJ2-7; D uncertain. Germline V CDR1 and CDR2: MNHEY, SVGAGI. Trimming shortened V by 3 bases and J by 4 bases, and 16 bases separated the two germline ends. The CDR3 is 15 residues long. This CDR3 reads CASSYKGGTGYEQYF. CDR3 DNA: TGTGCCAGCAGTTATAAAGGCGGCACCGGTTACGAGCAGTACTTC.

The chain recombines TRBV11-2 with TRBJ2-3, with D hard to call. The CDR3 extends over 17 amino acids. Trimming shortened V by 0 bases and J by 0 bases, and 13 bases separated the two germline ends. From germline, CDR1 is SGHAT and CDR2 FQNNGV. CDR3 sequence: CASSLDPAQTSTDTQYF. In DNA, the CDR3 is TGTGCCAGCAGCTTAGATCCGGCGCAGACTAGCACAGATACGCAGTATTTT.

The chain carries TRBV9 and TRBJ2-7; the match to TRBD1 covers 7 bases. CDR1 and CDR2 from the germline V gene are SGDLS and YYNGEE. Trimming at V came to 0 bases and at J to 4 bases, leaving 7 bases not matched to a gene. The CDR3 is 15 residues long. The DNA of the CDR3 is TGTGCCAGCAGCGTAGCTACAGGGACAGATTACGAGCAGTACTTC. Translation gives CASSVATGTDYEQYF.

The chain links TRBV5-5 to TRBJ1-3, with TRBD1 matching 9 bases. The CDR3 has 16 amino acids. The germline V gene encodes CDR1 SGHKS and CDR2 YYEKEE (reference sequence). Trimming cost V 4 bases and J 2 bases; bases outside gene matches: 7. The CDR3 protein is CASSPDRGKAGNTIYF. As DNA, the CDR3 is TGTGCCAGCAGCCCGGACAGGGGAAAAGCTGGAAACACCATATATTTT. Together with reference TRBV5-5 and TRBJ1-3, the CDR3 gives the full variable domain: DAGVTQSPTHLIKTRGQQVTLRCSPISGHKSVSWYQQVLGQGPQFIFQYYEKEERGRGNFPDRFSARQFPNYSSELNVNALLLGDSALYLCASSPDRGKAGNTIYFGEGSWLTVV.

The chain combines TRBV7-2 with TRBJ1-6; D gene ambiguous. V lost 5 bases, J lost 9 bases, and 8 bases lay in between. Germline values: CDR1 SGHTA, CDR2 FQGNSA. The CDR3 runs to 12 residues. The CDR3 reads CASSGVGSPLHF. The CDR3 DNA sequence: TGTGCCAGCAGCGGGGTCGGTTCACCCCTCCACTTT.

V is TRBV9 and J is TRBJ2-2; 11 positions agree with TRBD2. Per the germline V gene, CDR1 is SGDLS and CDR2 is YYNGEE. This CDR3 region has 15 residues. J gave up 5 bases and V 4 bases, and 4 bases lay outside the gene matches. The CDR3 bases are TGTGCCAGCAGCACTCGGACTAGCGGGACCGGGGAGCTGTTTTTT. Protein product: CASSTRTSGTGELFF.

The rearrangement joins TRBV11-2 to TRBJ2-5; D uncertain. This CDR3 region has 14 residues. The germline V and J ends were trimmed by 5 bases and 1 base, with 11 bases remaining between them. The germline V gene has CDR1 SGHAT and CDR2 FQNNGV. The CDR3 loop reads CASSQYATQETQYF. The CDR3, as DNA: TGTGCCAGCAGCCAATATGCCACCCAAGAGACCCAGTACTTC.

The chain recombines TRBV28 with TRBJ1-2; 8 nucleotides line up with TRBD1. The junction had 11 bases not matched to a gene; V was cut back by 4 bases and J by 7 bases. This CDR3 contains 15 residues. Germline V CDR1 and CDR2: MDHEN, SYDVKM. The CDR3 sequence is CASSWGGQGAGGYTF. Here the CDR3 DNA reads TGTGCCAGCAGTTGGGGTGGGCAGGGGGCAGGTGGCTACACCTTC.

This clone was seen only once. The chain uses TRBV6-5 and TRBJ2-7, with 7 positions matching TRBD1. The trim removed 5 bases at V and 5 bases at J, leaving 6 bases unmatched. This CDR3 is 13 amino acids long. Germline CDR1 is MNHEY and CDR2 is SVGAGI. The CDR3 here is CASSQNRGHEQYF. CDR3 coding DNA: TGTGCCAGCAGTCAAAACAGGGGCCACGAGCAGTACTTC.

The genes are TRBV6-4 and TRBJ2-1, with D tentatively TRBD2 (5 bases). V lost 4 bases and J lost 0, with 13 bases in between. Per the germline V gene, CDR1 is MRHNA and CDR2 is SNTAGT. The CDR3 loop spans 16 amino acids. The CDR3 region is CASSVLSASSYNEQFF. CDR3 sequence (DNA): TGTGCCAGCAGTGTTCTTAGCGCCAGCTCCTACAATGAGCAGTTCTTC.

The rearrangement joins TRBV7-9 to TRBJ2-2; 8 bases are a match to TRBD2. Germline CDR1 and CDR2: SEHNR and FQNEAQ (reference sequence). The J segment lost 1 base and the V segment lost 4 bases, leaving 5 bases of the junction unmatched. The CDR3 spans 16 residues. Here the CDR3 DNA reads TGTGCCAGCAGCTCCCGGGAGGGAGGGAACACCGGGGAGCTGTTTTTT. It is translated as CASSSREGGNTGELFF.

In its sample, this clone was seen a few times. Here the CDR3 reads CSGDTGIGYNEQFF. The DNA of the CDR3 is TGCAGCGGCGACACAGGGATAGGGTACAATGAGCAGTTCTTC. J is TRBJ2-1 and V is TRBV29-1, with a possible D match to TRBD1 (6 bases). CDR1 and CDR2 (germline): SQVTM, ANQGSEA. This CDR3 has 14 residues. Trimming shortened V by 7 bases and J by 4 bases, and 17 bases separated the two germline ends.

V usage is TRBV28 and J usage is TRBJ1-1; D uncertain. This CDR3 region has 12 residues. The ends were cut back, 5 bases at V and 1 base at J, with 5 bases in the middle. Germline-derived CDR1 and CDR2 are MDHEN and SYDVKM. The CDR3 is CASSTTNTEAFF. The CDR3 coding sequence is TGTGCCAGCAGTACTACGAACACTGAAGCTTTCTTT.

This clone showed up just a few times. The chain uses TRBV6-1 and TRBJ1-5; weak D call: TRBD1 (5 bases). The V gene lost 0 bases and the J gene lost 16 bases, with 19 bases spanning the gap. Germline values: CDR1 MNHNS, CDR2 SASEGT. The CDR3 length is 14 residues. CDR3 protein: CASSEALEGPLRHF. CDR3 coding DNA: TGTGCCAGCAGTGAAGCGTTAGAGGGACCCCTACGACATTTT.

The chain is built from TRBV14 and TRBJ1-5; D is possibly TRBD1 (6 bases). The CDR3 length is 13 residues. V lost 2 bases to trimming and J lost 5 bases, with 7 bases between them. In germline, CDR1 is SGHDN, CDR2 FVKESK. CDR3 sequence (DNA): TGTGCCAGCAGCCAATCAGGGGATCAGCCCCAGCATTTT. It specifies CASSQSGDQPQHF. The full variable domain, with the rest looked up from reference TRBV14 and TRBJ1-5, is EAGVTQFPSHSVIEKGQTVTLRCDPISGHDNLYWYRRVMGKEIKFLLHFVKESKQDESGMPNNRFLAERTGGTYSTLKVQPAELEDSGVYFCASSQSGDQPQHFGDGTRLSIL.

This clone showed up just a few times. CDR3 protein: CAWTRAGIGLYEQYF. Here the CDR3 DNA reads TGTGCCTGGACCAGGGCAGGGATAGGGCTCTACGAGCAGTACTTC. This rearrangement joins TRBV30 to TRBJ2-7, with D perhaps TRBD1 (5 bases). V lost 4 bases, J lost 3 bases, and 19 bases lay in between. Germline V gene data show CDR1 as GTSNPN and CDR2 as SVGIG (reference sequence). The CDR3 covers 15 residues.

The V call is TRBV28, the J call TRBJ1-1; D gene uncertain. The germline V gene encodes CDR1 MDHEN and CDR2 SYDVKM. CDR3 length: 15 residues. The germline V and J ends were trimmed by 7 bases and 0 bases, with 15 bases remaining between them. The CDR3 loop is CASTPRGGMNTEAFF. The DNA for the CDR3 is TGTGCCAGCACTCCCCGGGGAGGGATGAACACTGAAGCTTTCTTT.

This chain links TRBV7-2 with TRBJ2-5, with D tentatively TRBD1 (6 bases). The CDR3 totals 14 residues. The V end was cut by 5 bases, the J end by 1 base, with 11 bases between. Germline values: CDR1 SGHTA, CDR2 FQGNSA. CDR3 nucleotides: TGTGCCAGCAGCCCACAGGGACCCCAAGAGACCCAGTACTTC. The encoded protein is CASSPQGPQETQYF.

The gene calls are TRBV21-1 and TRBJ1-2; the table's TRBD1 call for D was not verified on the DNA. TRBV21-1 is a known pseudogene. The CDR3 length is 20 residues. The CDR3 DNA reads as TGTGCCAGCAGCAAAAATCATGACCAAATGGCAGGGGGCCGCGGTTATGGCTACACCTTC. This encodes CASSKNHDQMAGGRGYGYTF.

The V call is TRBV7-2, the J call TRBJ2-4; a possible D gene is TRBD2 (5 bases). V shed 6 bases and J shed 7 bases, with 10 bases lying between them. This CDR3 is built from 12 residues. The germline CDR1 and CDR2 sequences are SGHTA and FQGNSA. The CDR3 sequence is CASRWETNIQYF. The CDR3 DNA is TGTGCCAGCAGGTGGGAGACCAACATTCAGTACTTC.

This chain links TRBV2 with TRBJ2-2; D is unclear. V lost 3 bases and J 7 bases, leaving 9 bases between the germline ends. The CDR3 runs to 13 residues. The V gene's germline CDR1 is SNHLY and CDR2 FYNNEI. CDR3 residues: CASSESAGGELFF. The CDR3 DNA follows: TGTGCCAGCAGTGAGTCTGCCGGCGGGGAGCTGTTTTTT. Using reference TRBV2 and TRBJ2-2 for the parts outside the CDR3, the full variable domain is EPEVTQTPSHQVTQMGQEVILRCVPISNHLYFYWYRQILGQKVEFLVSFYNNEISEKSEIFDDQFSVERPDGSNFTLKIRSTKLEDSAMYFCASSESAGGELFFGEGSRLTVL.

The chain carries TRBV29-1 and TRBJ2-1; 7 positions match TRBD2. This CDR3 has 14 residues. The germline V gene encodes CDR1 SQVTM and CDR2 ANQGSEA. V shed 3 bases, J shed 8 bases, and the junction held 10 bases outside the gene matches. Here the CDR3 DNA reads TGCAGCGTTGATAGCGCGGGAGCGTGGGATGAGCAGTTCTTC. Translated: CSVDSAGAWDEQFF.